The 29 T cell receptor beta chains below were found in one sample sequenced in a study of blood T cells in healthy people across ages. The authors ran a second PCR of about 7 to 11 cycles using a sample-barcoded 5' primer and a J-beta primer mix. MiXCR, run by TCRdb on the 5' RACE reads, gives a single entry per CDR3 protein. The sample lists around 1,500,000 distinct CDR3 sequences, approximately 30% occurring once. The specimen was blood. These receptors were collected from a woman in her twenties or thirties in good health.

This clonotype was seen a few times. The chain employs TRBV6-2 or TRBV6-3 and TRBJ2-7; D may be TRBD1 or TRBD2 (5 bases each). This CDR3 region has 15 residues. Trimming stripped 0 bases from V and 2 bases from J, with 11 bases between. CDR1 MNHEY and CDR2 SVGEGT come from the germline V gene. The CDR3: CASSYSILGPYEQYF. Here the CDR3 DNA reads TGTGCCAGCAGTTACTCGATCCTGGGACCCTACGAGCAGTACTTC.

The rearrangement joins TRBV5-5 to TRBJ2-1; D is possibly TRBD2 (6 bases). The DNA matches TRBJ2-7 better at its end, which makes the J call doubtful. Germline V gives CDR1 SGHKS, CDR2 YYEKEE (reference sequence). CDR3 size: 15 residues. CDR3 loop: CASSTDGSSYNEQYF. In nucleotides, the CDR3 is TGTGCCAGCAGCACGGACGGGAGCTCCTACAATGAGCAGTACTTC.

Regarding this clonotype: It may be a read error: a sequence one base away is much more abundant. J is TRBJ2-7 and V is TRBV3-1; D not certain. The CDR3 runs to 14 residues. Trimming shortened V by 0 bases and J by 3 bases, and 9 bases separated the two germline ends. Germline loops: CDR1 LGHDT, CDR2 YNNKEL (reference sequence). In DNA, the CDR3 is TGTGCCAGCAGCCAAGAGGACGGACGCTACGAGCAGTACTTC. This translates into CASSQEDGRYEQYF.

The rearrangement links TRBV9 to TRBJ1-6, with no clear D. Trimming removed 3 bases at V and 7 bases at J, with 8 bases between. The CDR3 is 13 residues long. CDR1 SGDLS and CDR2 YYNGEE come from the germline V gene. The CDR3 DNA reads as TGTGCCAGCAGCGGGGGTAACAATTCACCCCTCCACTTT. Its protein is CASSGGNNSPLHF.

The rearrangement joins TRBV7-6 to TRBJ1-1; 8 bases line up with TRBD1. This CDR3 has 13 residues. The germline gives CDR1 SGHVS, CDR2 FNYEAQ. Trimming at V came to 7 bases and at J to 8 bases, leaving 9 bases not matched to a gene. CDR3 residues: CASTSGGKGEAFF. The DNA of the CDR3 is TGTGCCAGCACATCAGGGGGCAAGGGGGAAGCTTTCTTT.

This clonotype was detected many times. The gene calls are TRBV5-1 and TRBJ1-2; D remains ambiguous. V shed 2 bases and J shed 6 bases, with 8 bases lying between them. CDR1 is SGHRS, CDR2 YFSETQ, per germline. This CDR3 has 12 amino acids. DNA of the CDR3: TGCGCCAGCAGCTTTTCCGAGGATGGCTACACCTTC. Translating gives CASSFSEDGYTF.

This clonotype was observed a handful of times. The chain employs TRBV7-2 and TRBJ1-5; weak D call: TRBD1 (5 bases). The germline V and J ends were trimmed by 4 bases and 0 bases, with 10 bases remaining between them. Germline V gene lookup returns CDR1 SGHTA and CDR2 FQGNSA. This CDR3 spans 15 amino acids. CDR3 protein: CASSSGSHSNQPQHF. The CDR3 DNA reads as TGTGCCAGCAGCTCAGGGTCGCATAGCAATCAGCCCCAGCATTTT.

This clonotype was seen only a few times. The rearrangement uses TRBV7-2 and TRBJ1-1; TRBD1 might be the D (5 bases). The germline gives CDR1 SGHTA, CDR2 FQGNSA. The length of the CDR3 is 17 residues. Trimming stripped 7 bases from V and 0 bases from J, with 21 bases between. The CDR3 region is CASTESYLDSMNTEAFF. CDR3 nucleotides: TGTGCCAGCACCGAGTCCTATTTAGACAGCATGAACACTGAAGCTTTCTTT.

The V call is TRBV27, the J call TRBJ1-1; TRBD1 is a possible D gene (5 bases). CDR1 is MNHEY, CDR2 SMNVEV, per germline (reference sequence). Trimming shortened V by 5 bases and J by 1 base, and 14 bases separated the two germline ends. This CDR3 is 15 amino acids long. The CDR3 nucleotides read TGTGCCAGCAGTCGCCCGGGACGGTCGAACACTGAAGCTTTCTTT. It encodes CASSRPGRSNTEAFF.

V gene TRBV7-8 combines with J gene TRBJ1-2; 10 bases are shared with TRBD1. In germline, CDR1 is SGHVS, CDR2 FQNEAQ. This CDR3 spans 14 amino acids. The junction had 6 bases not matched to a gene; V was cut back by 5 bases and J by 6 bases. In DNA form, the CDR3 reads TGTGCCAGCAGCAAGGACAGGGGGTGGGATGGCTACACCTTC. It translates to CASSKDRGWDGYTF.

In the case of this clonotype: At one end, the junction sequence differs from germline, possibly due to a read error. The chain couples TRBV5-1 to TRBJ1-5; D is unresolved. The CDR3 consists of 17 residues. Germline CDR1 is SGHRS and CDR2 is YFSETQ. The CDR3 nucleotides read TGCGCCAGCAGCTTGCCCCGGGAACGACTTTACAATCAGCCCCGGCATTTT. This sequence encodes CASSLPRERLYNQPRHF.

The CDR3 nucleotides read TGTGCCAGCAGCCCCCGGAGCAGGGGCTCCTACAATGAGCAGTTCTTC. It codes for CASSPRSRGSYNEQFF. The chain uses TRBV7-3 and TRBJ2-1, with a possible D match to TRBD1 (6 bases). The ends were cut back, 5 bases at V and 0 bases at J, with 14 bases in the middle. The germline gives CDR1 SGHTA, CDR2 FQGTGA. The CDR3 has 16 amino acids.

V and J are TRBV29-1 and TRBJ1-2; no reliable D call. This CDR3 has 12 residues. Germline V gene lookup returns CDR1 SQVTM and CDR2 ANQGSEA. Trimming left V 3 bases short and J 4 bases short, with 9 bases between. The CDR3 bases are TGCAGCGTTGAGACGACTGTCTATGGCTACACCTTC. The encoded protein is CSVETTVYGYTF.

This clonotype was observed once. A clone one base away is much larger, so this may be a read error. The chain links TRBV18 to TRBJ2-7; TRBD1 matches 11 bases. The CDR3 covers 16 residues. Looked up from germline, CDR1 is KGHSH and CDR2 is LQKENI. CDR3 DNA: TGTGCCAGCCCACCAACCGGGACAGGGGGAACCTACGAGCAGTACTTC. Amino acids: CASPPTGTGGTYEQYF. Based on the CDR3 plus reference TRBV18 and TRBJ2-7, the full variable domain is NAGVMQNPRHLVRRRGQEARLRCSPMKGHSHVYWYRQLPEEGLKFMVYLQKENIIDESGMPKERFSAEFPKEGPSILRIQQVVRGDSAAYFCASPPTGTGGTYEQYFGPGTRLTVT.

This clonotype appeared once. The chain joins TRBV24-1 to TRBJ2-1, with D perhaps matching TRBD2 (6 bases). Germline assignment: CDR1 KGHDR and CDR2 SFDVKD. This CDR3 has 14 amino acids. Trimming left V 6 bases short and J 8 bases short, with 16 bases between. The CDR3 coding sequence is TGTGCCACCAGTCCTGGAGGGGCATTGGATGAGCAGTTCTTC. This gives the protein CATSPGGALDEQFF.

With regard to this clonotype: At one end, the junction sequence differs from germline, possibly due to a read error. The V gene is TRBV14, the J gene TRBJ2-1; the match to TRBD1 covers 12 bases. CDR3 length equals 17 residues. Germline V gene data show CDR1 as SGHDN and CDR2 as FVKESK. CDR3 amino acids: CASSLHLGTGGHNEQVF. CDR3 sequence (DNA): TGTGCCAGCAGCTTACATTTGGGGACAGGGGGCCACAATGAGCAGGTCTTC.

As concerns this clonotype: Compared with germline, one end of the junction differs, possibly owing to a read error. The CDR3 reads CASSQARSEKLFF. For the CDR3, the DNA is TGCGCCAGCAGTCAAGCAAGGTCTGAAAAACTGTTTTTT. This chain joins TRBV4-1 and TRBJ1-4; D remains unclear. Looked up from germline, CDR1 is MGHRA and CDR2 is YSYEKL. This CDR3 region has 13 residues.

This clonotype was seen only a few times. The rearrangement joins TRBV6-5 to TRBJ2-3; 7 bases line up with TRBD2. The junction had 7 bases not matched to a gene; V was cut back by 6 bases and J by 1 base. The germline gives CDR1 MNHEY, CDR2 SVGAGI. The CDR3 has 15 amino acids. The CDR3 DNA is TGTGCCAGCAGCCACCTTCGGGGGGGCACAGATACGCAGTATTTT. Translating it yields CASSHLRGGTDTQYF.

The rearrangement joins TRBV6-5 to TRBJ1-4; D is unresolved. The ends were cut back, 0 bases at V and 5 bases at J, with 16 bases in the middle. CDR3 size: 17 residues. Germline V gene sequence: CDR1 MNHEY, CDR2 SVGAGI. Here the CDR3 reads CASSYSRARRRNEKLFF. In nucleotides, the CDR3 is TGTGCCAGCAGTTACTCGAGAGCAAGACGGAGGAATGAAAAACTGTTTTTT.

The CDR3 DNA reads TGTGCCAGCAGTTTAGGCAGGGGGCTTATCGAGACCCAGTACTTC. Amino acids: CASSLGRGLIETQYF. V gene TRBV27 combines with J gene TRBJ2-4; TRBD1 matches at 8 bases. The J call may be incorrect, as the DNA end agrees better with TRBJ2-5. This CDR3 spans 15 amino acids. Per the germline V gene, CDR1 is MNHEY and CDR2 is SMNVEV (reference sequence).

To note about this clonotype: A read error may account for a junction end that differs from germline. The rearrangement links TRBV24-1 to TRBJ2-1, with unresolved D. The CDR3 is made up of 13 amino acids. Germline CDR1 reads KGHDR; CDR2 reads SFDVKD. The CDR3 is CATPNKGYDEQFF. The CDR3 DNA follows: TGTGCCACCCCTAATAAAGGCTACGATGAGCAGTTCTTC.

The sample holds many counts of this clonotype. The rearrangement links TRBV6-2 or TRBV6-3 to TRBJ2-7; D call uncertain. CDR1 and CDR2 (germline): MNHEY, SVGEGT. V shed 5 bases and J shed 3 bases, with 8 bases lying between them. The CDR3 runs 12 residues. The CDR3 protein is CASSRANYEQYF. Written as DNA, the CDR3 is TGTGCCAGCAGTCGCGCCAACTACGAGCAGTACTTC.

The chain is built from TRBV20-1 and TRBJ2-4; D may correspond to TRBD1 or TRBD2 (7 bases each). The germline V gene has CDR1 DFQATT and CDR2 SNEGSKA (reference sequence). The CDR3 spans 14 residues. The germline V and J ends were trimmed by 6 bases and 6 bases, with 18 bases remaining between them. CDR3 DNA: TGCAGTGCCCTACTTACAGGGGAGGGAAACATTCAGTACTTC. It specifies CSALLTGEGNIQYF.

The rearrangement links TRBV20-1 to TRBJ1-5; D is ambiguous. Germline loops: CDR1 DFQATT, CDR2 SNEGSKA (reference sequence). V was cut by 7 bases and J by 0 bases, with 13 bases left in between. CDR3 length: 14 residues. CDR3 nucleotide sequence: TGCAGTGTTAGCGACGATTATAGCAATCAGCCCCAGCATTTT. Protein product: CSVSDDYSNQPQHF.

The J gene is TRBJ2-5, the V gene TRBV5-1; D remains unclear. This CDR3 contains 14 residues. Germline-derived CDR1 and CDR2 are SGHRS and YFSETQ. Trimming cost V 4 bases and J 5 bases, with 15 bases left between them. The CDR3, as DNA: TGCGCCAGCAGCCTTACTCTCAACGGGGAGACCCAGTACTTC. Translating gives CASSLTLNGETQYF.

The chain couples TRBV5-1 to TRBJ2-5; 11 positions agree with TRBD2. The V gene end was trimmed by 4 bases and the J gene end by 5 bases; junction bases not matched to a gene: 7. The V gene's germline CDR1 is SGHRS and CDR2 YFSETQ. The CDR3 is made up of 15 amino acids. The CDR3 region has the DNA TGCGCCAGCAGCCTACTAGCGGGAGAGGAGGAGACCCAGTACTTC. The encoded protein is CASSLLAGEEETQYF.

Details on this clonotype: Possible read error: a much larger clone is one base away. The gene calls are TRBV29-1 and TRBJ2-6; perhaps TRBD2 as D (6 bases). Germline V lookup: CDR1 SQVTM, CDR2 ANQGSEA. The length of the CDR3 is 15 residues. Here the CDR3 reads CSVVLGTPGANVRTF. Written as DNA, the CDR3 is TGCAGCGTTGTTCTCGGGACTCCTGGGGCCAACGTCCGGACTTTC.

This clonotype was seen a handful of times. The chain recombines TRBV28 with TRBJ1-5; tentative D call: TRBD1 (5 bases). From germline, CDR1 is MDHEN and CDR2 SYDVKM. The V end lost 8 bases, the J end lost 3 bases, and 14 bases lay between the germline ends. The CDR3 sequence is 14 residues long. For the CDR3, the DNA is TGTGCCAGCGGGTGGGGGAACCTCAATCAGCCCCAGCATTTT. This codes for CASGWGNLNQPQHF.

This clonotype was picked up a small number of times. The chain uses TRBV5-5 and TRBJ1-2; tentative D call: TRBD1 (5 bases). Per germline, CDR1 SGHKS and CDR2 YYEKEE (reference sequence). This CDR3 region has 19 residues. V was shortened by 0 bases and J by 3 bases, with 24 bases between the two germline ends. CDR3 nucleotides: TGTGCCAGCAGCTTGGCCCACCTCGTCAGGGCCATCCGGGACTATGGCTACACCTTC. It translates to CASSLAHLVRAIRDYGYTF.